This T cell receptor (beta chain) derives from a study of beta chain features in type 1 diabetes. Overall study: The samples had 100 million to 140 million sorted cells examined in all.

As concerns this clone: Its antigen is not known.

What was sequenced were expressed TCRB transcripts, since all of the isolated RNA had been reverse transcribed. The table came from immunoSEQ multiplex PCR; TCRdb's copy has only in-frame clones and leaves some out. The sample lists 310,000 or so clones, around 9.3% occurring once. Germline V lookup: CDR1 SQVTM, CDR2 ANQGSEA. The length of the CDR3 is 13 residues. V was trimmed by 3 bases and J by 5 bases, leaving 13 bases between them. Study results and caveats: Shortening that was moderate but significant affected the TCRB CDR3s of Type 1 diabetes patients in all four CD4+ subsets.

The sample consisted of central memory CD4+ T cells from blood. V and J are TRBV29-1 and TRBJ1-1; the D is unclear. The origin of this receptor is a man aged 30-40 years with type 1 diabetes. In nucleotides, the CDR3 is TGCAGCGTTGAGAGGAGGGTTGGAACTGAAGCTTTCTTT. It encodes CSVERRVGTEAFF.